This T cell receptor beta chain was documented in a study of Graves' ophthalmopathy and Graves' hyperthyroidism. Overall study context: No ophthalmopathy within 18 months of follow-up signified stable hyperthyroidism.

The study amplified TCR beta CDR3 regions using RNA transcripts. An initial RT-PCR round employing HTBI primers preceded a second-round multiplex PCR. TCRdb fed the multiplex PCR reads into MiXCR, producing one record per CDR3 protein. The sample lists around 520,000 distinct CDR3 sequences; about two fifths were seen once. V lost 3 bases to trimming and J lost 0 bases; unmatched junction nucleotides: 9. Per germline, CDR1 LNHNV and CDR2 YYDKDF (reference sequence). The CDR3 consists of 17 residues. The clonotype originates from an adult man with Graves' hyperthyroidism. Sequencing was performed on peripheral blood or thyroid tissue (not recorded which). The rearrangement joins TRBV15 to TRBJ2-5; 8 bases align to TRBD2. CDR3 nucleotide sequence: TGTGCCACCAGCAGTGATCTGGTAGCGGGGCACCAAGAGACCCAGTACTTC. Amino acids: CATSSDLVAGHQETQYF.